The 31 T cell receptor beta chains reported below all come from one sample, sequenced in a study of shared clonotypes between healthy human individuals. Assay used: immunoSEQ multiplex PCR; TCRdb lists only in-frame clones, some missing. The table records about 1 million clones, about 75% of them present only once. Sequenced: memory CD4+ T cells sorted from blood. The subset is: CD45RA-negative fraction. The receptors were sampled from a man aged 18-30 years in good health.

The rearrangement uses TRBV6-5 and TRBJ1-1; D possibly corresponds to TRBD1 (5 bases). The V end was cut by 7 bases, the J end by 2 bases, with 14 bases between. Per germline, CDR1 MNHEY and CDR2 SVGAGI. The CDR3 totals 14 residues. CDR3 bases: TGTGCCAGCATTCGGGACCTAAGTAACACTGAAGCTTTCTTT. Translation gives CASIRDLSNTEAFF.

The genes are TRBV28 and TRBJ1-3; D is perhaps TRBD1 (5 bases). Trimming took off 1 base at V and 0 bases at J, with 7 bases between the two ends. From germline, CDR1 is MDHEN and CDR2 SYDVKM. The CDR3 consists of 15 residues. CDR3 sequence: CASSLSGTSGNTIYF. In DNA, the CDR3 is TGTGCCAGCAGTTTATCGGGGACCTCTGGAAACACCATATATTTT.

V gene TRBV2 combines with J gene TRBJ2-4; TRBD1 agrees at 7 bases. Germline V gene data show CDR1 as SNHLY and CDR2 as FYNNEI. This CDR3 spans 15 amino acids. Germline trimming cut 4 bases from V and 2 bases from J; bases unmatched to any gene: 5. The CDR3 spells CASSGDSPTKNIQYF. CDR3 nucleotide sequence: TGTGCCAGCAGTGGGGACAGCCCTACCAAAAACATTCAGTACTTC. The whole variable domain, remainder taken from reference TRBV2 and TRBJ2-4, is EPEVTQTPSHQVTQMGQEVILRCVPISNHLYFYWYRQILGQKVEFLVSFYNNEISEKSEIFDDQFSVERPDGSNFTLKIRSTKLEDSAMYFCASSGDSPTKNIQYFGAGTRLSVL.

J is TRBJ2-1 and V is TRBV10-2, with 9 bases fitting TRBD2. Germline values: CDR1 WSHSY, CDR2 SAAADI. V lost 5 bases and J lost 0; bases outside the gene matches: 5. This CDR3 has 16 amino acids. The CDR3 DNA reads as TGCGCCAGCAGTTTAGCGGGAGTATTCTCCTACAATGAGCAGTTCTTC. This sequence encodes CASSLAGVFSYNEQFF.

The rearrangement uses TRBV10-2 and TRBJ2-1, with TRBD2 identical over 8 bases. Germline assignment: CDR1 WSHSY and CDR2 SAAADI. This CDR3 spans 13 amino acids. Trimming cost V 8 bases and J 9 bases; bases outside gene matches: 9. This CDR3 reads CASRPGLVSEQFF. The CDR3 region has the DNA TGCGCCAGCCGTCCGGGACTAGTTAGTGAGCAGTTCTTC.

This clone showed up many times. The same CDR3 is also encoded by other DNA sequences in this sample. CDR3 nucleotides: TGCGCCAGCAGTGAGTCATACGTCACCGGGGAGCTGTTTTTT. Its protein product is CASSESYVTGELFF. V gene TRBV10-1 combines with J gene TRBJ2-2; D gene uncertain. This CDR3 is built from 14 residues. The germline V gene has CDR1 WNHNN and CDR2 SYGVQD (reference sequence). V lost 0 bases and J 4 bases, leaving 6 bases between the germline ends.

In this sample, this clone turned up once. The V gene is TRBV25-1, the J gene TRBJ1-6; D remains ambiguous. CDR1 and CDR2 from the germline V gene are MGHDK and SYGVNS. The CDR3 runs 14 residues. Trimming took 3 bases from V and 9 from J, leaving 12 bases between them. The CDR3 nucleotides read TGTGCCAGCAGTGAGGGTCTCCGGGGTTCACCCCTCCACTTT. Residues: CASSEGLRGSPLHF.

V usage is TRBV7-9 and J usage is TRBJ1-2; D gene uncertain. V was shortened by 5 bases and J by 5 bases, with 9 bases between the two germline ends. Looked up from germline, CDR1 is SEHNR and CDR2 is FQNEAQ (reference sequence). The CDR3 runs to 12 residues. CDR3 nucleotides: TGTGCCAGCAGCGCAGACGGTTATGGCTACACCTTC. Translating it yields CASSADGYGYTF. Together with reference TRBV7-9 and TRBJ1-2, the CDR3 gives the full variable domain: DTGVSQNPRHKITKRGQNVTFRCDPISEHNRLYWYRQTLGQGPEFLTYFQNEAQLEKSRLLSDRFSAERPKGSFSTLEIQRTEQGDSAMYLCASSADGYGYTFGSGTRLTVV.

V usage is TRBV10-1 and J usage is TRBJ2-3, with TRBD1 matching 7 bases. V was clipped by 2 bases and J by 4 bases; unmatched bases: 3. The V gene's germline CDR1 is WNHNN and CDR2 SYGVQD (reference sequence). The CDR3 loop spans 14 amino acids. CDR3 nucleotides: TGCGCCAGCAGTGAGGTTCAGGGGGCAGATACGCAGTATTTT. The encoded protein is CASSEVQGADTQYF.

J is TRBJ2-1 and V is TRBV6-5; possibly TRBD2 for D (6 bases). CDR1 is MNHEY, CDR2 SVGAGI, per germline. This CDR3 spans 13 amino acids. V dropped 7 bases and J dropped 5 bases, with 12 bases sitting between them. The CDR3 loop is CASTQAGDNEQFF. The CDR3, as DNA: TGTGCCAGCACCCAAGCGGGCGACAATGAGCAGTTCTTC.

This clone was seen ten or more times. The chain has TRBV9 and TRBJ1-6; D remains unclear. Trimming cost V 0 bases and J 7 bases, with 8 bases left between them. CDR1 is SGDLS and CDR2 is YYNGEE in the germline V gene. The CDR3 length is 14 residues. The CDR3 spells CASSVGVGNSPLHF. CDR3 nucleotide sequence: TGTGCCAGCAGCGTAGGGGTGGGCAATTCACCCCTCCACTTT.

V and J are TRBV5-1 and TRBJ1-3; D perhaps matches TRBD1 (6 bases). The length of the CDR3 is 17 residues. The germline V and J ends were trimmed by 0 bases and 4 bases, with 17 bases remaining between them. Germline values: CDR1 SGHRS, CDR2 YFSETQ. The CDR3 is CASSLDLRTASGNTIYF. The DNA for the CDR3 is TGCGCCAGCAGCTTGGATCTCCGGACAGCCTCAGGAAACACCATATATTTT.

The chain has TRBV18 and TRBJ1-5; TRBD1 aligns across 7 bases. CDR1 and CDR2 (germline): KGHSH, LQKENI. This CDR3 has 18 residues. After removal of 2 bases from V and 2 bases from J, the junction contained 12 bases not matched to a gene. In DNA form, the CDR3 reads TGTGCCAGCTCACCAAAAGGGCAGGGGGAGGCCGGCAATCAGCCCCAGCATTTT. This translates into CASSPKGQGEAGNQPQHF.

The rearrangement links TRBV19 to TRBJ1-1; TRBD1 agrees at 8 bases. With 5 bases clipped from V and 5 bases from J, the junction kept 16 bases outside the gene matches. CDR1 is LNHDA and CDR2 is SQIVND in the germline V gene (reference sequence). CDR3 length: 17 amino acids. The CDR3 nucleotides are TGTGCCAGTAGTTCTATACAGGGGGAACTCGGTTGGACTGAAGCTTTCTTT. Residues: CASSSIQGELGWTEAFF.

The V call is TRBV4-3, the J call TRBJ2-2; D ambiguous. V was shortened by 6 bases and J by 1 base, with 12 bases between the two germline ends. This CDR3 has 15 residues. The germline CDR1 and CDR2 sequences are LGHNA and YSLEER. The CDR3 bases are TGCGCCAGCAGAGATACCAGGAAGAACACCGGGGAGCTGTTTTTT. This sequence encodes CASRDTRKNTGELFF.

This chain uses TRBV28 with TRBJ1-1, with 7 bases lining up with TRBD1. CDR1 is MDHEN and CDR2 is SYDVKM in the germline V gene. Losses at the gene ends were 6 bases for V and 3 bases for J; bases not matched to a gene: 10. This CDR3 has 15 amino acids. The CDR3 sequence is CASSFTPQGYTEAFF. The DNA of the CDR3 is TGTGCCAGCAGCTTTACACCACAGGGGTACACTGAAGCTTTCTTT.

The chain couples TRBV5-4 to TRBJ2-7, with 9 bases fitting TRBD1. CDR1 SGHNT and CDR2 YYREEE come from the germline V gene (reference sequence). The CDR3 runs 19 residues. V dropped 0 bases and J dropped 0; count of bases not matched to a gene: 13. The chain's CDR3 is CASSLGGQGGQVVSYEQYF. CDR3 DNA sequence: TGTGCCAGCAGCTTGGGGGGACAGGGAGGGCAGGTGGTCTCCTACGAGCAGTACTTC.

The CDR3 region is CASSMLNSPLHF. CDR3 bases: TGTGCCAGCAGTATGTTGAATTCACCCCTCCACTTT. The rearrangement uses TRBV6-6 and TRBJ1-6; D remains unclear. The length of the CDR3 is 12 residues. Germline CDR1 reads MNHNY; CDR2 reads SVGAGI (reference sequence). Trimming shortened V by 5 bases and J by 7 bases, and 6 bases separated the two germline ends.

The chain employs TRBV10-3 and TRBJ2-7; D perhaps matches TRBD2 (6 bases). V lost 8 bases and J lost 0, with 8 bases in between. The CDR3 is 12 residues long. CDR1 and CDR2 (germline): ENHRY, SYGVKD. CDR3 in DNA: TGTGCCATCCGGCGGGACTCCTACGAGCAGTACTTC. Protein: CAIRRDSYEQYF.

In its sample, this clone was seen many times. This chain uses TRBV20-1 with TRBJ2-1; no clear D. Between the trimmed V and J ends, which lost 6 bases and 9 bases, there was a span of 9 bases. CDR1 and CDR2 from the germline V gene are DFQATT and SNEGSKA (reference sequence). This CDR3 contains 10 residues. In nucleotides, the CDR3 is TGCAGTGCCTCGCGGAGTGAGCAGTTCTTC. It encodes CSASRSEQFF.

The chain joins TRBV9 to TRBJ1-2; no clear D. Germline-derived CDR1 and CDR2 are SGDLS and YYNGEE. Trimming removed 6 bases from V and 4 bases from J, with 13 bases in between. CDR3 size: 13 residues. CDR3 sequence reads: CASTPGVSYGYTF. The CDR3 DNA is TGTGCCAGCACCCCTGGGGTCAGCTATGGCTACACCTTC.

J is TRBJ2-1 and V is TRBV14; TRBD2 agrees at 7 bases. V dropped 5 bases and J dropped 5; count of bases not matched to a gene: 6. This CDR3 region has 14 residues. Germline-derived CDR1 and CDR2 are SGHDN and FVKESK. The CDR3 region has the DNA TGTGCCAGCAGCGAACTAGCGCCGGACAATGAGCAGTTCTTC. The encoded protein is CASSELAPDNEQFF. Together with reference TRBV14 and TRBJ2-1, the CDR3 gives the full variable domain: EAGVTQFPSHSVIEKGQTVTLRCDPISGHDNLYWYRRVMGKEIKFLLHFVKESKQDESGMPNNRFLAERTGGTYSTLKVQPAELEDSGVYFCASSELAPDNEQFFGPGTRLTVL.

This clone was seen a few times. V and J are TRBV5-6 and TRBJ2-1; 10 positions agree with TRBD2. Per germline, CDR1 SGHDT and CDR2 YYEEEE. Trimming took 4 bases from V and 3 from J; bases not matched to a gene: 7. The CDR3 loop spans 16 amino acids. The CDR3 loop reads CASSLRTSGFYNEQFF. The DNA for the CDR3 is TGTGCCAGCAGCCTCCGGACTAGCGGATTCTACAATGAGCAGTTCTTC.

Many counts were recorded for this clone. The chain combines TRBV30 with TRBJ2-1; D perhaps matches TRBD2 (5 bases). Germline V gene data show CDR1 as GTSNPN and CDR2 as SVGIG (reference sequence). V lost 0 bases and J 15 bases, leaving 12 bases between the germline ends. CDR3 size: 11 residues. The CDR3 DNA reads TGTGCCTGGAGTGTAAGGGAGAGGAGGTTCTTC. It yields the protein CAWSVRERRFF.

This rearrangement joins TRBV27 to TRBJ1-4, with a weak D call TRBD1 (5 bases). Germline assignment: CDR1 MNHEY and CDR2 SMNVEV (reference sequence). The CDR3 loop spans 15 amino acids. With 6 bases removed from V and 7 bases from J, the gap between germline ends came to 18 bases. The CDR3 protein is CASSPRGGVPEKLFF. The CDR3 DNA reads TGTGCCAGCAGCCCACGGGGGGGTGTCCCTGAAAAACTGTTTTTT.

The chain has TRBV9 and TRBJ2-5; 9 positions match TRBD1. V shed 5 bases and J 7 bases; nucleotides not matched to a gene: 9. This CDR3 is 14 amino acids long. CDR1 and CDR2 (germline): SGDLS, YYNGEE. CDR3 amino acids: CASSGNRGLGTQYF. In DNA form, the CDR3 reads TGTGCCAGCAGTGGGAACAGGGGGCTCGGGACCCAGTACTTC.

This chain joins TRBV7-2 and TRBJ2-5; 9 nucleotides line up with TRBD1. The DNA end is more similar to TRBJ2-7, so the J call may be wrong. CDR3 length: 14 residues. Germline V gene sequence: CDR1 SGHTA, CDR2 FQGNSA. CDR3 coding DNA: TGTGCCAGCAGCCCCGGGACAGGGTCCTACGAGCAGTACTTC. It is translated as CASSPGTGSYEQYF.

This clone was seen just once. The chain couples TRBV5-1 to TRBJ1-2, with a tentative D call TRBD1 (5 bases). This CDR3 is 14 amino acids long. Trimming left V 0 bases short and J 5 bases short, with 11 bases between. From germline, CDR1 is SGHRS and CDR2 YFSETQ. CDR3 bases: TGCGCCAGCAGCTTGGACAGGATGGAGTATGGCTACACCTTC. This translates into CASSLDRMEYGYTF.

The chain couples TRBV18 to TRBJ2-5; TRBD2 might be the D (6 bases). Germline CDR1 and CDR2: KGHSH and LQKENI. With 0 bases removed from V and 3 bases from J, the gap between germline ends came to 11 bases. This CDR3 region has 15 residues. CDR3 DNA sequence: TGTGCCAGCTCACCACCGAGCGAGCGGGAAGAGACCCAGTACTTC. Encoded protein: CASSPPSEREETQYF.

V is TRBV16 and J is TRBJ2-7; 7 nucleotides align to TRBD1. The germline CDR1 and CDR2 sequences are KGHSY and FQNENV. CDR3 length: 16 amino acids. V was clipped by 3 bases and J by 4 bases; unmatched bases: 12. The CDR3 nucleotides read TGTGCCAGCAGCCATACTTACACCGGGACAGCGTACGAGCAGTACTTC. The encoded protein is CASSHTYTGTAYEQYF.

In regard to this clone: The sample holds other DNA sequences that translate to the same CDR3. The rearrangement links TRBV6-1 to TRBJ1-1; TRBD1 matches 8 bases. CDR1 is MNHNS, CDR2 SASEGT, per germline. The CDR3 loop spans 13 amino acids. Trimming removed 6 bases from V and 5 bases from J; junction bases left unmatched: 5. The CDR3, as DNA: TGTGCCAGCAGGCGAACAGGGGGGACTGAAGCTTTCTTT. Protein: CASRRTGGTEAFF.